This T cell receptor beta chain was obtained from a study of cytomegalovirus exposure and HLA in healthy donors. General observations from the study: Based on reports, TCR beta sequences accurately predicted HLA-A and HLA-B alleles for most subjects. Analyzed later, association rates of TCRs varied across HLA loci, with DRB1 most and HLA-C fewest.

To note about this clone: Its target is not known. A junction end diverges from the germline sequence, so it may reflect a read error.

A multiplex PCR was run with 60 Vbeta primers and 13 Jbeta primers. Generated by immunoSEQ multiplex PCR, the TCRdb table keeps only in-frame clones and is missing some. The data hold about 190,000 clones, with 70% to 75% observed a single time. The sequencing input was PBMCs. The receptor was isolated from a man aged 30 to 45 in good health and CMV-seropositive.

The chain's CDR3 is CATSESYQGGNTIYF. The CDR3 nucleotides are TGTGCCACCAGTGAGTCGTATCAGGGAGGGAACACCATATATTTT. The chain is built from TRBV10-3 and TRBJ1-3; D may be TRBD1 (5 bases). Germline-derived CDR1 and CDR2 are ENHRY and SYGVKD. There are 15 residues in the CDR3.